One and the same sample provided the 8 T cell receptor beta chains below, sequenced in a study of cytomegalovirus exposure and HLA in healthy donors. The PCR was carried out with 60 Vbeta primers and 13 Jbeta primers. Sequenced by immunoSEQ multiplex PCR; TCRdb stores in-frame clones only, minus some. The sample comprises roughly 77,000 clones, 10% of which are singletons, and almost 25% rests with the top ten. Sequences were obtained from PBMCs. These receptors were obtained from a man between 60 and 75 years old in good health and CMV-seropositive.

This clone was seen only a few times. The chain employs TRBV6-1 and TRBJ1-1; tentative D call: TRBD1 (6 bases). The CDR3 spans 13 residues. Trimming took 6 bases from V and 1 from J, leaving 9 bases between them. Germline V CDR1 and CDR2: MNHNS, SASEGT. The chain's CDR3 is CASSHRENTEAFF. The CDR3 DNA reads as TGTGCCAGCAGCCACAGGGAGAACACTGAAGCTTTCTTT.

This clone was picked up a small number of times. The V call is TRBV30, the J call TRBJ2-5; D is uncertain. V was cut by 4 bases and J by 2 bases, with 5 bases left in between. The CDR3 is made up of 11 amino acids. CDR1 is GTSNPN and CDR2 is SVGIG in the germline V gene (reference sequence). As DNA, the CDR3 is TGTGCCTGGACTCTGCAAGAGACCCAGTACTTC. Its translation: CAWTLQETQYF.

This clone has more than one count but fewer than ten. This chain uses TRBV28 with TRBJ1-1, with a weak D call TRBD1 (5 bases). Germline assignment: CDR1 MDHEN and CDR2 SYDVKM. The CDR3 covers 12 residues. Trimming removed 7 bases at V and 5 bases at J, with 11 bases between. In DNA form, the CDR3 reads TGTGCCAGCAAGCGGGGGGATACTGAAGCTTTCTTT. This sequence encodes CASKRGDTEAFF.

This clone was seen more than once but under ten times. This sequence joins TRBV7-6 and TRBJ2-2; 8 bases fit TRBD1. The germline V gene encodes CDR1 SGHVS and CDR2 FNYEAQ. The CDR3 contains 18 residues. V shed 0 bases, J shed 2 bases, and the junction held 8 bases outside the gene matches. The CDR3 coding sequence is TGTGCCAGCAGCTTAGCGTCGCCGGACAGGGTTAACACCGGGGAGCTGTTTTTT. Amino acid sequence: CASSLASPDRVNTGELFF.

This clone was recorded a few times. The chain combines TRBV14 with TRBJ1-2; perhaps TRBD1 as D (5 bases). The CDR3 extends over 15 amino acids. Germline V gene lookup returns CDR1 SGHDN and CDR2 FVKESK. Between the trimmed V and J ends, which lost 1 base and 5 bases, there was a span of 14 bases. The CDR3 sequence is CASSQGSPGRYGYTF. CDR3 DNA sequence: TGTGCCAGCAGCCAAGGGAGCCCAGGGCGGTATGGCTACACCTTC.

As concerns this clone: At one end the junction does not follow the germline gene, possibly because of a read error. The V gene is TRBV30, the J gene TRBJ1-6; D is undetermined. Germline V lookup: CDR1 GTSNPN, CDR2 SVGIG (reference sequence). The CDR3 totals 13 residues. The CDR3 loop reads CAWSSSYNSPLHF. The CDR3 coding sequence is TGTGCCTGGAGTAGCTCCTATAATTCCCCCCTCCACTTT. The full variable domain, its missing parts supplied by reference TRBV30 and TRBJ1-6, is SQTIHQWPATLVQPVGSPLSLECTVEGTSNPNLYWYRQAAGRGLQLLFYSVGIGQISSEVPQNLSASRPQDRQFILSSKKLLLSDSGFYLCAWSSSYNSPLHFGNGTRLTVT.

This clone was recorded a few times. The gene calls are TRBV11-3 and TRBJ2-1; D call uncertain. Germline CDR1 SGHNT, CDR2 YENEEA. The ends were cut back, 3 bases at V and 5 bases at J, with 11 bases in the middle. The CDR3 sequence is 14 residues long. CDR3 in DNA: TGTGCCAGCAGCTTGGGCCCGGCCAACAATGAGCAGTTCTTC. Translated: CASSLGPANNEQFF.

The chain recombines TRBV14 with TRBJ1-2; 7 bases agree with TRBD1. The CDR3 has 16 residues. The V gene's germline CDR1 is SGHDN and CDR2 FVKESK. V was pared by 1 base and J by 5 bases, with 10 bases of the junction left unmatched. The CDR3 sequence: CASSQVGRGRSYGYTF. The CDR3, as DNA: TGTGCCAGCAGCCAAGTCGGGAGGGGGCGATCGTATGGCTACACCTTC.